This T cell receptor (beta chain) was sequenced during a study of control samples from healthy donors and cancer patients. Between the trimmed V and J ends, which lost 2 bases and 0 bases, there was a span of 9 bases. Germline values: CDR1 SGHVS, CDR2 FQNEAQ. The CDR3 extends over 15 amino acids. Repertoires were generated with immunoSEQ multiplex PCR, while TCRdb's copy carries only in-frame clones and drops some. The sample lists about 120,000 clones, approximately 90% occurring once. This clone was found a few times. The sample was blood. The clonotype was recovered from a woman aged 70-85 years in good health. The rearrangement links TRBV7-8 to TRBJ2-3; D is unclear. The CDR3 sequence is CASSLIGRSTDTQYF. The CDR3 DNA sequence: TGTGCCAGCAGCTTAATAGGCAGGAGCACAGATACGCAGTATTTT.